One sample yielded the 31 T cell receptor beta chains listed below, sequenced in a study of cytomegalovirus exposure and HLA in healthy donors. The PCR was carried out with 60 Vbeta primers and 13 Jbeta primers. Profiling relied on immunoSEQ multiplex PCR, and the TCRdb table lists in-frame clones only, not all of them. Of approximately 75,000 clones in the sample, around 70% were seen once. The sequenced material came from PBMCs. Receptors originate from a man aged 35-49 years in good health and CMV-seropositive.

This clone appeared a few times. CDR3 sequence (DNA): TGCGCCAGCAGCCGAGACAGGCAAAGGGAGGACGAGCAGTACTTC. This gives the protein CASSRDRQREDEQYF. The chain joins TRBV4-1 to TRBJ2-7; D is perhaps TRBD1 or TRBD2 (6 bases each). CDR3 size: 15 residues. V lost 4 bases and J lost 5, with 18 bases in between. Germline V gives CDR1 MGHRA, CDR2 YSYEKL.

The V and J genes are TRBV11-3 and TRBJ2-2, with no clear D. V was shortened by 4 bases and J by 0 bases, with 6 bases between the two germline ends. In germline, CDR1 is SGHNT, CDR2 YENEEA. The CDR3 sequence is 14 residues long. DNA for the CDR3: TGTGCCAGCAGCTCCGCAGCGAACACCGGGGAGCTGTTTTTT. It translates to CASSSAANTGELFF.

This chain joins TRBV5-4 and TRBJ2-1; TRBD2 matches 9 bases. Germline V gene data show CDR1 as SGHNT and CDR2 as YYREEE (reference sequence). J was trimmed by 2 bases and V by 4 bases; bases with no gene match: 4. The CDR3 is made up of 15 amino acids. CDR3 in DNA: TGTGCCAGCAGCCCCAGCGGGGGGCCCTACAATGAGCAGTTCTTC. This gives the protein CASSPSGGPYNEQFF.

About this clone itself: One junction end disagrees with the germline gene, perhaps due to a read error. V is TRBV7-7 and J is TRBJ2-2, with a tentative D call TRBD2 (6 bases). This CDR3 has 14 residues. Germline V gene lookup returns CDR1 SSHAT and CDR2 FNYEAQ (reference sequence). The CDR3 sequence: CASSLGIGGGELFF. The CDR3 nucleotides read TGTGCTAGCAGCTTAGGAATCGGGGGCGGGGAGCTGTTTTTT.

The chain links TRBV7-8 to TRBJ2-7; TRBD1 agrees at 7 bases. The CDR3 contains 14 residues. The germline gives CDR1 SGHVS, CDR2 FQNEAQ. V was pared by 4 bases and J by 7 bases, with 10 bases of the junction left unmatched. Written as DNA, the CDR3 is TGTGCCAGCAGCTCTCTGGACAGGTATATGGAGCAGTACTTC. Encoded protein: CASSSLDRYMEQYF.

This clone was recorded a few times. The chain carries TRBV19 and TRBJ1-5; D is possibly TRBD1 (5 bases). Germline CDR1 reads LNHDA; CDR2 reads SQIVND (reference sequence). The CDR3 is 12 residues long. Trimming pared 9 bases from V and 5 bases from J, leaving 11 bases between. The CDR3 is CASQIQDQPQHF. CDR3 DNA sequence: TGTGCCAGCCAGATACAGGATCAGCCCCAGCATTTT. Full variable domain (outside the CDR3, taken from reference TRBV19 and TRBJ1-5): DGGITQSPKYLFRKEGQNVTLSCEQNLNHDAMYWYRQDPGQGLRLIYYSQIVNDFQKGDIAEGYSVSREKKESFPLTVTSAQKNPTAFYLCASQIQDQPQHFGDGTRLSIL.

In its sample, this clone was seen a few times. V and J are TRBV4-2 and TRBJ1-6, with a weak D call TRBD1 (5 bases). Trimming stripped 0 bases from V and 9 bases from J, with 15 bases between. The germline V gene encodes CDR1 LGHNA and CDR2 YNFKEQ. This CDR3 region has 16 residues. CDR3 in amino acids: CASSQDRDSQSSPLHF. CDR3 nucleotide sequence: TGTGCCAGCAGCCAAGACCGGGACTCGCAGAGTTCACCCCTCCACTTT.

This chain connects TRBV28 to TRBJ2-5; 10 positions agree with TRBD2. The J call is in doubt because the DNA end fits TRBJ2-7 better. The germline CDR1 and CDR2 sequences are MDHEN and SYDVKM. This CDR3 comprises 14 residues. The CDR3 spells CASSGLAASYEQYF. The CDR3, as DNA: TGTGCCAGCAGTGGACTAGCGGCCTCCTACGAGCAGTACTTC.

This clone appeared a few times. This chain joins TRBV11-2 and TRBJ1-4; D may be TRBD1 (5 bases). The CDR3 covers 15 residues. Trimming cost V 4 bases and J 6 bases, with 15 bases left between them. CDR1 is SGHAT and CDR2 is FQNNGV in the germline V gene. This CDR3 is CASSSRGGIHEKLFF. For the CDR3, the DNA is TGTGCCAGCAGCTCCCGGGGGGGGATTCATGAAAAACTGTTTTTT.

The gene calls are TRBV4-1 and TRBJ2-3; D remains ambiguous. CDR1 MGHRA and CDR2 YSYEKL come from the germline V gene. V dropped 1 base and J dropped 0 bases, with 8 bases sitting between them. CDR3 length equals 15 residues. CDR3 sequence (DNA): TGCGCCAGCAGCCAAGCTTCCAGGAGCACAGATACGCAGTATTTT. The encoded protein is CASSQASRSTDTQYF.

V and J are TRBV5-6 and TRBJ1-1, with D perhaps TRBD1 (6 bases). This CDR3 is 15 amino acids long. The germline CDR1 and CDR2 sequences are SGHDT and YYEEEE. V lost 0 bases, J lost 4 bases, and 13 bases lay in between. The CDR3 nucleotides are TGTGCCAGCAGCTTGGCACAGGGTGGGGGCACTGAAGCTTTCTTT. This translates into CASSLAQGGGTEAFF.

The chain uses TRBV6-1 and TRBJ1-1; maybe TRBD1 (6 bases). CDR1 is MNHNS and CDR2 is SASEGT in the germline V gene. Trimming pared 3 bases from V and 8 bases from J, leaving 7 bases between. The length of the CDR3 is 11 residues. CDR3 coding DNA: TGTGCCAGCAGTGACGGGACAGAAGCTTTCTTT. Translated: CASSDGTEAFF.

This clone was seen just once. At one end, the junction sequence differs from germline, possibly due to a read error. The chain has TRBV7-7 and TRBJ1-1; perhaps TRBD1 as D (6 bases). The length of the CDR3 is 13 residues. CDR1 is SSHAT, CDR2 FNYEAQ, per germline (reference sequence). CDR3 amino acids: CASSLYQDSEAFF. The CDR3 DNA follows: TGTGCTAGCAGCTTATATCAGGACAGTGAAGCTTTCTTT.

The chain couples TRBV4-1 to TRBJ2-3, with D maybe TRBD1 (6 bases). The V end lost 3 bases, the J end lost 2 bases, and 18 bases lay between the germline ends. This CDR3 is 17 amino acids long. Germline values: CDR1 MGHRA, CDR2 YSYEKL. CDR3 sequence (DNA): TGCGCCAGCAGCCAGGCTGCCCAGGGGCCCTTCACAGATACGCAGTATTTT. Encoded protein: CASSQAAQGPFTDTQYF.

The chain couples TRBV19 to TRBJ2-1; TRBD1 agrees at 11 bases. CDR1 LNHDA and CDR2 SQIVND come from the germline V gene (reference sequence). This CDR3 has 17 residues. J gave up 9 bases and V 4 bases, and 14 bases lay outside the gene matches. DNA of the CDR3: TGTGCCAGTAGTACCTACGGAAGGACAGGGGGCGTCTTTGAGCAGTTCTTC. It codes for CASSTYGRTGGVFEQFF.

The CDR3, as DNA: TGCGCCAGCAGCTTGGACAGCCTCTATGGCTACACCTTC. It codes for CASSLDSLYGYTF. This rearrangement joins TRBV5-1 to TRBJ1-2, with D unclear. The V and J ends lost 0 bases and 4 bases respectively, with 7 bases between them. The CDR3 totals 13 residues. Germline CDR1 SGHRS, CDR2 YFSETQ.

This chain uses TRBV28 with TRBJ1-1; TRBD1 matches 10 bases. CDR3 length equals 14 residues. The V segment lost 5 bases and the J segment 5 bases; nucleotides outside the gene matches: 5. Germline loops: CDR1 MDHEN, CDR2 SYDVKM. CDR3 DNA sequence: TGTGCCAGCAGTCGGGGACAGGGGAAGACTGAAGCTTTCTTT. Amino acid sequence: CASSRGQGKTEAFF.

The chain has TRBV5-6 and TRBJ2-3; 10 nucleotides agree with TRBD2. The J segment lost 3 bases and the V segment lost 1 base, leaving 2 bases of the junction unmatched. In germline, CDR1 is SGHDT, CDR2 YYEEEE. The CDR3 sequence is 15 residues long. The CDR3 here is CASSLSSGGTDTQYF. CDR3 sequence (DNA): TGTGCCAGCAGCTTGAGTAGCGGGGGGACAGATACGCAGTATTTT.

V and J are TRBV10-3 and TRBJ1-5, with D unresolved. Germline V gene lookup returns CDR1 ENHRY and CDR2 SYGVKD. Trimming removed 3 bases from V and 4 bases from J, with 7 bases in between. The CDR3 is 13 residues long. The CDR3 sequence: CAISEDGNQPQHF. In DNA form, the CDR3 reads TGTGCCATCAGTGAAGACGGGAATCAGCCCCAGCATTTT.

The chain is built from TRBV7-2 and TRBJ2-2; 7 bases match TRBD2. V trimming: 4 bases; J trimming: 7 bases; junction bases outside the gene matches: 9. The germline gives CDR1 SGHTA, CDR2 FQGNSA. The CDR3 extends over 15 amino acids. The CDR3 coding sequence is TGTGCCAGCAGCTGGCTGGGGGGGGAGAGCGGGGAGCTGTTTTTT. Protein: CASSWLGGESGELFF.

This clone has only a few counts. The rearrangement links TRBV5-1 to TRBJ1-2, with D perhaps TRBD1 (6 bases). This CDR3 has 13 amino acids. V lost 5 bases, J lost 2 bases, and 10 bases lay in between. In germline, CDR1 is SGHRS, CDR2 YFSETQ. The CDR3 DNA follows: TGCGCCAGCAGGACAGGCGCAAACTATGGCTACACCTTC. Amino acid sequence: CASRTGANYGYTF. The variable domain in full, completed from reference TRBV5-1 and TRBJ1-2, reads KAGVTQTPRYLIKTRGQQVTLSCSPISGHRSVSWYQQTPGQGLQFLFEYFSETQRNKGNFPGRFSGRQFSNSRSEMNVSTLELGDSALYLCASRTGANYGYTFGSGTRLTVV.

The V and J genes are TRBV4-1 and TRBJ2-1; 9 bases map to TRBD2. The CDR3 totals 16 residues. Trimming cost V 1 base and J 4 bases; bases outside gene matches: 5. CDR1 is MGHRA and CDR2 is YSYEKL in the germline V gene. CDR3 amino acids: CASSQVRLAGYNEQFF. The DNA of the CDR3 is TGCGCCAGCAGCCAAGTGCGCCTAGCGGGATACAATGAGCAGTTCTTC.

This clone was detected a few times. The J gene is TRBJ2-5, the V gene TRBV5-8, with a weak D call TRBD2 (6 bases). The V end lost 4 bases, the J end lost 4 bases, and 17 bases lay between the germline ends. CDR1 is SGHTS, CDR2 YDEGEE, per germline. The CDR3 has 15 residues. CDR3 region: CASSIAVGGSETQYF. As DNA, the CDR3 is TGTGCCAGCAGCATTGCCGTCGGGGGATCAGAGACCCAGTACTTC.

This clone was seen more than once but under ten times. The chain couples TRBV29-1 to TRBJ2-1; D may be TRBD1 (6 bases). Germline lookup yields CDR1 SQVTM and CDR2 ANQGSEA. V dropped 4 bases and J dropped 2 bases, with 12 bases sitting between them. The CDR3 has 14 residues. CDR3 protein: CSVVGQKAYNEQFF. The CDR3 DNA is TGCAGCGTTGTAGGACAGAAGGCCTACAATGAGCAGTTCTTC.

This chain connects TRBV15 to TRBJ2-7; 8 bases are shared with TRBD1. Germline values: CDR1 LNHNV, CDR2 YYDKDF (reference sequence). The junction had 7 bases not matched to a gene; V was cut back by 0 bases and J by 6 bases. The CDR3 contains 15 residues. The CDR3 DNA reads TGTGCCACCAGCAGAGATTTAGCAGGGGGCGGCGAGCAGTACTTC. Translation: CATSRDLAGGGEQYF.

The rearrangement joins TRBV4-3 to TRBJ2-2; maybe TRBD2 (6 bases). From germline, CDR1 is LGHNA and CDR2 YSLEER. The CDR3 runs 16 residues. Trimming pared 5 bases from V and 3 bases from J, leaving 16 bases between. In DNA, the CDR3 is TGCGCCAGCAGCTCGCCCGGGACTCGCGACACCGGGGAGCTGTTTTTT. This sequence encodes CASSSPGTRDTGELFF.

With regard to this clone: It differs at one base from a far larger clone, so likely a read error. V gene TRBV14 combines with J gene TRBJ1-1; the match to TRBD1 covers 9 bases. Trimming removed 5 bases from V and 1 base from J; junction bases left unmatched: 2. CDR1 and CDR2 from the germline V gene are SGHDN and FVKESK. The CDR3 is made up of 14 amino acids. This chain's CDR3 is CASSEDRGNTEAFF. CDR3 sequence (DNA): TGTGCCAGCAGCGAGGACAGGGGGAACACTGAAGCTTTCTTT.

This chain joins TRBV7-8 and TRBJ2-5; 9 nucleotides agree with TRBD2. Germline V gene data show CDR1 as SGHVS and CDR2 as FQNEAQ. This CDR3 contains 19 residues. The CDR3 region is CADLLGRRGGGRFQETQYF. The CDR3 DNA sequence: TGTGCAGACCTCCTCGGACGGCGGGGGGGCGGTAGGTTCCAAGAGACCCAGTACTTC.

The V and J genes are TRBV28 and TRBJ1-6, with D possibly matching TRBD1 (6 bases). This CDR3 region has 17 residues. CDR1 is MDHEN and CDR2 is SYDVKM in the germline V gene. V was clipped by 10 bases and J by 7 bases, with 26 bases between them. The CDR3 sequence: CATYPPNLGAGNSPLHF. The CDR3 DNA follows: TGTGCCACCTATCCACCCAACCTGGGGGCCGGGAATTCACCCCTCCACTTT.

The genes are TRBV4-3 and TRBJ2-1; 9 bases line up with TRBD1. Germline V gene lookup returns CDR1 LGHNA and CDR2 YSLEER. The CDR3 is made up of 15 amino acids. J gave up 5 bases and V 4 bases, and 6 bases lay outside the gene matches. CDR3: CASSLGTGLDNEQFF. CDR3 DNA sequence: TGCGCCAGCAGCCTCGGGACAGGGCTCGACAATGAGCAGTTCTTC.

The rearrangement links TRBV2 to TRBJ2-5; TRBD1 matches at 11 bases. CDR3 size: 14 residues. Germline V gene lookup returns CDR1 SNHLY and CDR2 FYNNEI. V lost 4 bases and J lost 6; bases outside the gene matches: 4. As DNA, the CDR3 is TGTGCCAGCAGTGTGGACAGGGGGCAACAGACCCAGTACTTC. Its protein is CASSVDRGQQTQYF.